These 25 T cell receptor beta chains came from one sample sequenced in a study of cytomegalovirus exposure and HLA in healthy donors. Primers for the PCR totalled 60 Vbeta and 13 Jbeta. TCRdb's copy holds only in-frame clones and misses some; the assay was immunoSEQ multiplex PCR. This sample carries roughly 90,000 clones, approximately 78% of them seen once, and the ten largest clones take around 4.6%. The sequenced sample consisted of PBMCs. The receptor source for this set is a woman aged 40 to 55 in good health and CMV-seropositive.

In nucleotides, the CDR3 is TGTGCCAGCAGCGTAGATGTTAGCGGACCCTACGCGAGGTACTTC. It encodes CASSVDVSGPYARYF. This rearrangement joins TRBV9 to TRBJ2-7; possible D gene TRBD2, 6 bases. Between the trimmed V and J ends, which lost 0 bases and 12 bases, there was a span of 22 bases. The CDR3 runs 15 residues. Germline lookup yields CDR1 SGDLS and CDR2 YYNGEE.

This chain connects TRBV19 to TRBJ2-1; 9 bases map to TRBD1. Per the germline V gene, CDR1 is LNHDA and CDR2 is SQIVND (reference sequence). The CDR3 sequence is 15 residues long. J lost 8 bases, V lost 3 bases, and 8 bases had no gene match. The CDR3 region is CASSILDRGSYEQFF. The DNA for the CDR3 is TGTGCCAGTAGTATCTTGGACAGGGGTTCGTATGAGCAGTTCTTC.

This clone has only a few counts. V usage is TRBV4-3 and J usage is TRBJ2-2, with 7 bases fitting TRBD2. Germline V gene lookup returns CDR1 LGHNA and CDR2 YSLEER. The length of the CDR3 is 19 residues. V lost 0 bases, J lost 4 bases, and 14 bases stayed unmatched. The CDR3 spells CASSQDIPSGGRGTGELFF. Here the CDR3 DNA reads TGCGCCAGCAGCCAAGATATCCCTAGCGGAGGTCGCGGCACCGGGGAGCTGTTTTTT.

The chain uses TRBV13 and TRBJ2-5, with 9 bases aligning to TRBD1. V shed 5 bases and J 5 bases; nucleotides not matched to a gene: 6. The CDR3 consists of 14 residues. Germline CDR1 reads PRHDT; CDR2 reads FYEKMQ (reference sequence). The CDR3 coding sequence is TGTGCCAGCAGCGCCGGGACAGGGACGGAGACCCAGTACTTC. Protein sequence: CASSAGTGTETQYF. The variable domain in full, completed from reference TRBV13 and TRBJ2-5, reads AAGVIQSPRHLIKEKRETATLKCYPIPRHDTVYWYQQGPGQDPQFLISFYEKMQSDKGSIPDRFSAQQFSDYHSELNMSSLELGDSALYFCASSAGTGTETQYFGPGTRLLVL.

The V gene is TRBV28, the J gene TRBJ2-7; perhaps TRBD1 as D (5 bases). The V gene lost 3 bases and the J gene lost 0 bases, with 18 bases spanning the gap. The CDR3 is made up of 17 amino acids. Germline values: CDR1 MDHEN, CDR2 SYDVKM. CDR3 sequence (DNA): TGTGCCAGCAGTTTTCCTACCCAGGGTATGAACTCCTACGAGCAGTACTTC. This encodes CASSFPTQGMNSYEQYF.

This chain uses TRBV19 with TRBJ2-3, with D perhaps TRBD1 (7 bases). The CDR3 consists of 16 residues. Germline V lookup: CDR1 LNHDA, CDR2 SQIVND (reference sequence). Trimming took 10 bases from V and 6 from J, leaving 26 bases between them. CDR3 region: CATRRDHPQGRDTQYF. The CDR3 nucleotides are TGTGCCACCAGAAGGGACCACCCACAGGGGAGGGATACGCAGTATTTT.

The rearrangement links TRBV7-8 to TRBJ2-7; TRBD1 matches at 8 bases. The junction had 8 bases not matched to a gene; V was cut back by 5 bases and J by 5 bases. CDR3 length equals 14 residues. Germline CDR1 reads SGHVS; CDR2 reads FQNEAQ. The CDR3, as DNA: TGTGCCAGCAGCGTGACAGGGGCTAGGGACGAGCAGTACTTC. It is translated as CASSVTGARDEQYF.

The chain combines TRBV29-1 with TRBJ2-7; D is possibly TRBD1 (6 bases). The V end was cut by 4 bases, the J end by 3 bases, with 13 bases between. This CDR3 has 13 amino acids. CDR1 is SQVTM and CDR2 is ANQGSEA in the germline V gene. CDR3 DNA: TGCAGCGTTGTGGGGCAGGGGTTCTACGAGCAGTACTTC. Translation: CSVVGQGFYEQYF.

This clone was observed a few times. The V gene is TRBV5-1, the J gene TRBJ2-3; 12 nucleotides match TRBD2. The J segment lost 2 bases and the V segment lost 4 bases, leaving 11 bases of the junction unmatched. The CDR3 loop spans 18 amino acids. Germline assignment: CDR1 SGHRS and CDR2 YFSETQ. CDR3 residues: CASSLRLAGVPDTDTQYF. The CDR3 coding sequence is TGCGCCAGCAGCCTTAGACTAGCGGGAGTGCCCGACACAGATACGCAGTATTTT.

About this clone itself: A junction boundary mismatches the germline segment, possibly from a read error. The rearrangement joins TRBV7-7 to TRBJ1-1, with a possible D match to TRBD1 (5 bases). The CDR3 is made up of 13 amino acids. CDR1 is SSHAT and CDR2 is FNYEAQ in the germline V gene (reference sequence). In nucleotides, the CDR3 is TGTGCTAGCAGCCGAACTCAGGGCACTGAAGCTTTCTTT. It codes for CASSRTQGTEAFF. The full variable domain, its missing parts supplied by reference TRBV7-7 and TRBJ1-1, is GAGVSQSPRYKVTKRGQDVTLRCDPISSHATLYWYQQALGQGPEFLTYFNYEAQPDKSGLPSDRFSAERPEGSISTLTIQRTEQRDSAMYRCASSRTQGTEAFFGQGTRLTVV.

The rearrangement links TRBV5-1 to TRBJ1-1, with a tentative D call TRBD1 (5 bases). The V end lost 5 bases, the J end lost 4 bases, and 15 bases lay between the germline ends. Looked up from germline, CDR1 is SGHRS and CDR2 is YFSETQ. The length of the CDR3 is 14 residues. The CDR3 DNA sequence: TGCGCCAGCAGTGGGGGGACGATGGGCACTGAAGCTTTCTTT. This gives the protein CASSGGTMGTEAFF. Complete variable domain (other parts from reference TRBV5-1 and TRBJ1-1): KAGVTQTPRYLIKTRGQQVTLSCSPISGHRSVSWYQQTPGQGLQFLFEYFSETQRNKGNFPGRFSGRQFSNSRSEMNVSTLELGDSALYLCASSGGTMGTEAFFGQGTRLTVV.

The V and J genes are TRBV7-9 and TRBJ2-5; 14 bases agree with TRBD2. The J call may be incorrect, as the DNA end agrees better with TRBJ2-7. This CDR3 contains 16 residues. CDR1 SEHNR and CDR2 FQNEAQ come from the germline V gene (reference sequence). The CDR3 DNA reads TGTGCCAGCAGCCAAGCGGGACTAGCGGGAGTAAGCGAGCAGTACTTC. Translating it yields CASSQAGLAGVSEQYF.

The chain is built from TRBV27 and TRBJ2-1; D is unresolved. Germline CDR1 MNHEY, CDR2 SMNVEV (reference sequence). This CDR3 has 13 amino acids. V was clipped by 8 bases and J by 13 bases, with 21 bases between them. Here the CDR3 reads CASWRNTVSEQFF. The DNA for the CDR3 is TGTGCCAGCTGGCGGAATACGGTCAGTGAACAGTTCTTC.

The V gene is TRBV28, the J gene TRBJ2-3; the match to TRBD2 covers 9 bases. Germline values: CDR1 MDHEN, CDR2 SYDVKM. The CDR3 is 14 residues long. Trimming removed 8 bases from V and 3 bases from J; junction bases left unmatched: 6. CDR3: CASYPAGGTDTQYF. The CDR3 DNA sequence: TGTGCCAGCTATCCAGCGGGAGGTACAGATACGCAGTATTTT. Complete variable domain (other parts from reference TRBV28 and TRBJ2-3): DVKVTQSSRYLVKRTGEKVFLECVQDMDHENMFWYRQDPGLGLRLIYFSYDVKMKEKGDIPEGYSVSREKKERFSLILESASTNQTSMYLCASYPAGGTDTQYFGPGTRLTVL.

Here the CDR3 reads CASSQAPGGLWDGYTF. CDR3 DNA: TGCGCCAGCAGCCAAGCGCCAGGGGGCCTATGGGATGGCTACACCTTC. The chain links TRBV4-3 to TRBJ1-2; TRBD1 aligns across 8 bases. This CDR3 contains 16 residues. The V gene's germline CDR1 is LGHNA and CDR2 YSLEER. J lost 6 bases, V lost 1 base, and 10 bases had no gene match.

In this sample, this clone turned up a few times. V gene TRBV18 combines with J gene TRBJ2-1, with 11 bases fitting TRBD2. Losses at the gene ends were 0 bases for V and 7 bases for J; bases not matched to a gene: 5. Germline values: CDR1 KGHSH, CDR2 LQKENI. This CDR3 is built from 16 residues. For the CDR3, the DNA is TGTGCCAGCTCACCACCGTCTAGCGGGAGGTGGAATGAGCAGTTCTTC. This translates into CASSPPSSGRWNEQFF.

This chain uses TRBV21-1 with TRBJ2-7; TRBD1, the D gene given by the table, was not confirmed from the DNA. TRBV21-1 counts as a pseudogene. The CDR3 is 14 residues long. The chain's CDR3 is CASSPPDRASEQYF. Here the CDR3 DNA reads TGTGCCAGCAGCCCACCGGACAGAGCTAGCGAGCAGTACTTC.

The chain couples TRBV20-1 to TRBJ2-1, with D unclear. Germline lookup yields CDR1 DFQATT and CDR2 SNEGSKA (reference sequence). V dropped 3 bases and J dropped 6 bases, with 6 bases sitting between them. This CDR3 contains 11 residues. The chain's CDR3 is CSARSGNEQFF. CDR3 DNA: TGCAGTGCTAGGAGTGGCAATGAGCAGTTCTTC.

This clone was seen a handful of times. The genes are TRBV7-2 and TRBJ1-3, with D perhaps matching TRBD1 (6 bases). V shed 8 bases and J shed 0 bases, with 17 bases lying between them. CDR3 size: 16 residues. The germline gives CDR1 SGHTA, CDR2 FQGNSA. The CDR3 here is CASLGQLPASGNTIYF. The DNA of the CDR3 is TGTGCCAGCCTCGGACAGTTACCAGCCTCTGGAAACACCATATATTTT.

The J gene is TRBJ2-5, the V gene TRBV6-1, with 11 nucleotides matching TRBD1. The DNA end is a closer match to TRBJ2-7, so the J assignment may be wrong. The CDR3 runs 15 residues. Germline V gene data show CDR1 as MNHNS and CDR2 as SASEGT. CDR3 sequence reads: CASSVGQGGSDEQYF. CDR3 in DNA: TGTGCCAGCAGTGTGGGACAGGGGGGTTCGGACGAGCAGTACTTC.

This clone was observed a handful of times. One end of the junction fails to match germline, which may point to a read error. The chain carries TRBV7-9 and TRBJ2-3; perhaps TRBD1 as D (6 bases). The CDR3 has 19 residues. Germline CDR1 and CDR2: SEHNR and FQNEAQ (reference sequence). CDR3 sequence: CSSSFLFRSPQGSTDTQYF. The CDR3 nucleotides are TGTTCCAGCAGCTTCCTTTTTCGAAGTCCACAGGGAAGCACAGATACGCAGTATTTT.

This chain links TRBV6-5 with TRBJ2-7, with no clear D. Per germline, CDR1 MNHEY and CDR2 SVGAGI. V lost 4 bases and J lost 3, with 10 bases in between. The CDR3 spans 13 residues. CDR3 sequence: CASSSARFYEQYF. The CDR3 nucleotides are TGTGCCAGCAGTTCCGCCCGGTTCTACGAGCAGTACTTC.

Only a few counts were recorded for this clone. V gene TRBV10-3 combines with J gene TRBJ1-1; maybe TRBD1 (5 bases). In germline, CDR1 is ENHRY, CDR2 SYGVKD. This CDR3 region has 15 residues. Deletions cut 0 bases from V and 1 base from J, with 9 bases between. CDR3 loop: CAISESRAENTEAFF. CDR3 nucleotide sequence: TGTGCCATCAGTGAGTCCAGGGCAGAGAACACTGAAGCTTTCTTT.

This chain joins TRBV19 and TRBJ2-2; 9 nucleotides align to TRBD2. The CDR3 runs 14 residues. CDR1 is LNHDA and CDR2 is SQIVND in the germline V gene (reference sequence). V lost 2 bases to trimming and J lost 6 bases; unmatched junction nucleotides: 1. CDR3 nucleotide sequence: TGTGCCAGTAGTATATTAGCGGGAGCCGGGGAGCTGTTTTTT. Translated: CASSILAGAGELFF.

The CDR3 DNA is TGTGCCAGCAGCTTATTCAGTCGGGGATCGGGCACCGGGGAGCTGTTTTTT. It specifies CASSLFSRGSGTGELFF. The gene calls are TRBV7-6 and TRBJ2-2, with D possibly TRBD2 on 5 matching bases. Trimming stripped 2 bases from V and 4 bases from J, with 17 bases between. The CDR3 is 17 residues long. The germline CDR1 and CDR2 sequences are SGHVS and FNYEAQ.